The clone carrying this T cell receptor (beta chain) was observed a few times. The antigen is undetermined. V was clipped by 6 bases and J by 4 bases, with 19 bases between them. The CDR3 totals 16 residues. Per germline, CDR1 SGHTA and CDR2 FQGTGA. One heparinised draw, averaging roughly 0.12 L, was taken per donor. Researchers reported sorting CD4+ naive, central memory, regulatory and stem cell-like memory cells via CD45RO/CCR7/CD25/CD127/CD95/CD27. This specimen comes from a study of beta chain features in type 1 diabetes. Expressed TCRB transcripts were sequenced, since all the RNA that had been isolated was reverse transcribed. Generated by immunoSEQ multiplex PCR, the TCRdb table keeps only in-frame clones and is missing some. This table holds 680,000 or so clones, roughly 12% found once. Findings and limits, study-wide: Among all four CD4+ subsets, Type 1 diabetes patients had TCRB CDR3s that were moderately but significantly shorter. Junctions at VDJ sites from type 1 diabetes patients had fewer insertions and more deletions.

The chain recombines TRBV7-3 with TRBJ2-1; D tentatively reads TRBD1 or TRBD2 (5 bases each). The origin of this receptor is a young man with type 1 diabetes. Sequences were obtained from naive CD4+ T cells from blood. Here the CDR3 DNA reads TGTGCCAGCAGTTTGGGACCCCACTCGGGATACAATGAGCAGTTCTTC. Encoded protein: CASSLGPHSGYNEQFF.